The 19 T cell receptor beta chains listed next were all sequenced from one sample in a study of CD8+ T cells in alopecia areata. Extraction and reverse transcription of RNA yielded cDNA as the sequencing template. The assay was immunoSEQ multiplex PCR, and TCRdb's table has in-frame clones only and misses some. In the table there are under 350,000 clones, 58% of which are singletons. Treatment denoted: oral pan-JAK inhibitor, 5-10 mg twice daily. The input for sequencing was CD4+ T cells sorted from blood, taken at week 24, from a patient treated with tofacitinib. The origin of the receptors is a human donor with alopecia areata.

This chain connects TRBV29-1 to TRBJ2-7, with 11 bases that match TRBD1. The CDR3 totals 14 residues. CDR1 and CDR2 from the germline V gene are SQVTM and ANQGSEA. V lost 5 bases to trimming and J lost 3 bases; unmatched junction nucleotides: 6. The CDR3 region has the DNA TGCAGCGTTATAGGACAGGGGGCAGTCTACGAGCAGTACTTC. This sequence encodes CSVIGQGAVYEQYF.

The CDR3 nucleotides are TGTGCCAGCAGTGAAGGGAGGGGGTATCAGCCCCAGCATTTT. Its protein product is CASSEGRGYQPQHF. This rearrangement joins TRBV2 to TRBJ1-5, with D possibly TRBD1 on 6 matching bases. The CDR3 is 14 residues long. V dropped 1 base and J dropped 5 bases, with 9 bases sitting between them. The germline CDR1 and CDR2 sequences are SNHLY and FYNNEI.

The table lists this clone with a count of one. The rearrangement links TRBV7-8 to TRBJ1-4; D uncertain. This CDR3 is built from 15 residues. Trimming pared 5 bases from V and 2 bases from J, leaving 12 bases between. Germline V gives CDR1 SGHVS, CDR2 FQNEAQ. The CDR3 DNA reads TGTGCCAGCAGCCCCGCCCCCACTACTAATGAAAAACTGTTTTTT. It codes for CASSPAPTTNEKLFF.

The rearrangement uses TRBV30 and TRBJ2-1; D is unresolved. Trimming shortened V by 4 bases and J by 7 bases, and 11 bases separated the two germline ends. Germline V gives CDR1 GTSNPN, CDR2 SVGIG (reference sequence). CDR3 length equals 12 residues. In nucleotides, the CDR3 is TGTGCCTGGATATCAGTAGGAAATGAGCAGTTCTTC. Amino acid sequence: CAWISVGNEQFF.

The V and J genes are TRBV5-1 and TRBJ2-5; D not resolved. CDR3 length: 11 residues. Trimming shortened V by 7 bases and J by 2 bases, and 6 bases separated the two germline ends. CDR1 is SGHRS, CDR2 YFSETQ, per germline. CDR3 amino acids: CASLVQETQYF. CDR3 nucleotide sequence: TGCGCCAGCTTAGTGCAAGAGACCCAGTACTTC.

The rearrangement uses TRBV20-1 and TRBJ2-7; D call uncertain. CDR3 size: 11 residues. Per the germline V gene, CDR1 is DFQATT and CDR2 is SNEGSKA (reference sequence). Trimming stripped 8 bases from V and 0 bases from J, with 8 bases between. Written as DNA, the CDR3 is TGCAGTTCTTCTACCTCCTACGAGCAGTACTTC. This codes for CSSSTSYEQYF.

This rearrangement joins TRBV30 to TRBJ1-6; D might be TRBD1 (5 bases). The CDR3 covers 14 residues. Germline lookup yields CDR1 GTSNPN and CDR2 SVGIG (reference sequence). V was trimmed by 5 bases and J by 8 bases, leaving 16 bases between them. The chain's CDR3 is CAWSGTLLDSPLHF. The CDR3 coding sequence is TGTGCCTGGTCCGGGACCCTGCTCGATTCACCCCTCCACTTT.

The chain is built from TRBV7-2 and TRBJ2-6; D is unclear. The CDR3 sequence is 16 residues long. CDR1 SGHTA and CDR2 FQGNSA come from the germline V gene. V lost 4 bases to trimming and J lost 4 bases, with 14 bases between them. The CDR3 DNA follows: TGTGCCAGCAGCTACGCCATGGGTTCCGGGGCCAACGTCCTGACTTTC. Translated: CASSYAMGSGANVLTF.

This sequence joins TRBV20-1 and TRBJ1-1, with unresolved D. CDR1 is DFQATT, CDR2 SNEGSKA, per germline (reference sequence). Trimming left V 7 bases short and J 5 bases short, with 8 bases between. This CDR3 has 10 residues. The CDR3 DNA reads TGCAGTGTCCTTTTTACTGAAGCTTTCTTT. Its protein product is CSVLFTEAFF.

The chain carries TRBV25-1 and TRBJ1-6; D is unclear. The length of the CDR3 is 15 residues. Germline CDR1 MGHDK, CDR2 SYGVNS. Trimming shortened V by 1 base and J by 9 bases, and 13 bases separated the two germline ends. CDR3 coding DNA: TGTGCCAGCAGTGAATGGGCAGGTCCGGGTTCACCCCTCCACTTT. Translation gives CASSEWAGPGSPLHF.

This clone was seen a handful of times. The chain has TRBV6-5 and TRBJ2-7; D not resolved. Germline-derived CDR1 and CDR2 are MNHEY and SVGAGI. V lost 0 bases to trimming and J lost 3 bases, with 9 bases between them. CDR3 length equals 14 residues. CDR3 DNA: TGTGCCAGCAGTTACTCGAAACAGAGCTACGAGCAGTACTTC. It specifies CASSYSKQSYEQYF.

The chain couples TRBV25-1 to TRBJ2-2; maybe TRBD1 (6 bases). The CDR3 length is 16 residues. Trimming shortened V by 7 bases and J by 2 bases, and 17 bases separated the two germline ends. CDR1 is MGHDK and CDR2 is SYGVNS in the germline V gene. The CDR3 loop is CASKETGTLNTGELFF. Here the CDR3 DNA reads TGTGCCAGCAAGGAAACAGGGACCCTTAACACCGGGGAGCTGTTTTTT.

J is TRBJ2-3 and V is TRBV29-1; a possible D gene is TRBD2 (6 bases). Germline assignment: CDR1 SQVTM and CDR2 ANQGSEA. The CDR3 has 11 residues. Between the trimmed V and J ends, which lost 7 bases and 5 bases, there was a span of 10 bases. CDR3 nucleotide sequence: TGCAGCGCCGTCGGGGGAGATACGCAGTATTTT. Protein product: CSAVGGDTQYF.

On this clone itself: A read error may produce the germline difference seen at one junction end. The chain is built from TRBV28 and TRBJ2-1; D remains ambiguous. The germline gives CDR1 MDHEN, CDR2 SYDVKM. This CDR3 has 12 residues. The CDR3 region has the DNA TGTGCCAGCAGTCGGTCCTTCAATGAGCAGTTCTTC. Its protein product is CASSRSFNEQFF.

V and J are TRBV6-5 and TRBJ2-2; tentative D call: TRBD2 (5 bases). The CDR3 is made up of 15 amino acids. Trimming removed 4 bases from V and 4 bases from J, with 13 bases in between. Germline V gene sequence: CDR1 MNHEY, CDR2 SVGAGI. The CDR3 bases are TGTGCCAGCAGTTCGGGGAAAGCAGGCACCGGGGAGCTGTTTTTT. The encoded protein is CASSSGKAGTGELFF.

The chain links TRBV9 to TRBJ1-2, with 8 bases fitting TRBD1. Germline lookup yields CDR1 SGDLS and CDR2 YYNGEE. V trimming: 2 bases; J trimming: 8 bases; junction bases outside the gene matches: 11. There are 15 residues in the CDR3. CDR3 sequence: CASSVTDREYEGYTF. For the CDR3, the DNA is TGTGCCAGCAGCGTCACGGACAGGGAATATGAAGGCTACACCTTC.

The chain carries TRBV30 and TRBJ2-3; 8 nucleotides line up with TRBD1. The trim removed 6 bases at V and 3 bases at J, leaving 8 bases unmatched. CDR1 is GTSNPN, CDR2 SVGIG, per germline (reference sequence). The CDR3 runs to 14 residues. The CDR3 DNA follows: TGTGCCTGTTACAGGGGGGCCGTGACAGATACGCAGTATTTT. Protein product: CACYRGAVTDTQYF.

The chain couples TRBV18 to TRBJ1-2, with 9 bases that match TRBD1. The length of the CDR3 is 14 residues. CDR1 and CDR2 (germline): KGHSH, LQKENI. J lost 8 bases, V lost 0 bases, and 4 bases had no gene match. The DNA for the CDR3 is TGTGCCAGCTCACCACCGGGACAGGGTTTGGGCTACACCTTC. Residues: CASSPPGQGLGYTF.

This clone was detected a few times. The rearrangement uses TRBV28 and TRBJ1-5; D is undetermined. Per the germline V gene, CDR1 is MDHEN and CDR2 is SYDVKM. V was clipped by 7 bases and J by 0 bases, with 22 bases between them. This CDR3 spans 18 amino acids. CDR3 coding DNA: TGTGCCAGCAACCTCGGCCGGCAAGAGGTTTATAGCAATCAGCCCCAGCATTTT. Its translation is CASNLGRQEVYSNQPQHF. The full variable domain, completed using reference TRBV28 and TRBJ1-5, is DVKVTQSSRYLVKRTGEKVFLECVQDMDHENMFWYRQDPGLGLRLIYFSYDVKMKEKGDIPEGYSVSREKKERFSLILESASTNQTSMYLCASNLGRQEVYSNQPQHFGDGTRLSIL.